The clone carrying this T cell receptor beta chain appeared a single time. Its antigen is as yet unknown. Other DNA sequences in this specimen translate into the identical CDR3. Here immunoSEQ multiplex PCR was the method, and the copy in TCRdb shows in-frame clones only, minus some. The table has 1.6 million or so clones, roughly 95% seen once. These data are taken from a study of shared clonotypes between healthy human individuals. Across the study: Each donor contributed plates that comprised three CD4 naive, three CD4 memory, two CD8 naive and one CD8 memory.

The CDR3 loop spans 14 amino acids. Per the germline V gene, CDR1 is KGHSH and CDR2 is LQKENI. Losses at the gene ends were 2 bases for V and 2 bases for J; bases not matched to a gene: 1. Negatively enriched CD4+ T cells were divided by CD45RA into naive and memory. Overall study results and limits: Relative to memory subsets, naive subsets generally showed larger estimated richness.

Sequencing input: naive CD4+ T cells sorted from blood. As to subset: CD45RA+ positively selected. This TCR was sampled from a man aged 25-45 years in good health. The chain has TRBV18 and TRBJ2-3; 7 nucleotides agree with TRBD2. In DNA form, the CDR3 reads TGTGCCAGCTCACCAAGCGGGAACACAGATACGCAGTATTTT. Protein: CASSPSGNTDTQYF.